Described below is a single T cell receptor (beta chain) sequence and its context. Its specificity is unknown. Repertoires were generated with immunoSEQ multiplex PCR, while TCRdb's copy carries only in-frame clones and drops some. Here the sample spans about 49,000 clones, around 79% being singletons. The record originates from a study of OX40 agonist ivuxolimab in advanced cancers. CDR3 size: 14 residues. Trimming pared 3 bases from V and 0 bases from J, leaving 10 bases between. Germline loops: CDR1 SGDLS, CDR2 YYNGEE. Regarding the study as a whole: With doses of 0.1 to 3.0 mg/kg, CD4+ and CD8+ blood T cells had undergone clonal expansion by week 6.

The sample here was CD4+ or CD8+ T cells sorted from blood, taken in a trial of the OX40 agonist ivuxolimab. This clonotype was obtained from an adult with an advanced solid tumor such as melanoma, head and neck, liver or kidney cancer. V gene TRBV9 combines with J gene TRBJ2-7; D might be TRBD1 (5 bases). The CDR3 region has the DNA TGTGCCAGCAGCGCTGGGGCCACCTCCTACGAGCAGTACTTC. It translates to CASSAGATSYEQYF. The full variable domain, in which reference TRBV9 and TRBJ2-7 provide the parts outside the CDR3, is DSGVTQTPKHLITATGQRVTLRCSPRSGDLSVYWYQQSLDQGLQFLIQYYNGEERAKGNILERFSAQQFPDLHSELNLSSLELGDSALYFCASSAGATSYEQYFGPGTRLTVT.